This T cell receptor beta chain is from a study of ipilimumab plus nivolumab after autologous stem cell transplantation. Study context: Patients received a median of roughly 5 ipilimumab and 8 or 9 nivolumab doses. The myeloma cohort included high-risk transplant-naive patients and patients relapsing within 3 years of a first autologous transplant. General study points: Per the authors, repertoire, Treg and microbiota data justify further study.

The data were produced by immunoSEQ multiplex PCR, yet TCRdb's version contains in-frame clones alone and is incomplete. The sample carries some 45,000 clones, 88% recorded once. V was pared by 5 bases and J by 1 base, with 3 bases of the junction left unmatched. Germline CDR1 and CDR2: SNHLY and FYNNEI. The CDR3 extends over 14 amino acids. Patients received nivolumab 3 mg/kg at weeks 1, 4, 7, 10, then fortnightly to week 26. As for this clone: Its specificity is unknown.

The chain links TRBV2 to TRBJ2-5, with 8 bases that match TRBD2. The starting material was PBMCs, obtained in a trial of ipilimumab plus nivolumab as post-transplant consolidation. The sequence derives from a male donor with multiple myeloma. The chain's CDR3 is CASSTGLGQETQYF. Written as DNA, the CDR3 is TGTGCCAGCAGTACGGGACTAGGCCAAGAGACCCAGTACTTC. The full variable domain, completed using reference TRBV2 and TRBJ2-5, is EPEVTQTPSHQVTQMGQEVILRCVPISNHLYFYWYRQILGQKVEFLVSFYNNEISEKSEIFDDQFSVERPDGSNFTLKIRSTKLEDSAMYFCASSTGLGQETQYFGPGTRLLVL.